These T cell receptor beta chains were read from a single sample in a study of T cell responses to AZD1222 COVID-19 vaccine. Here immunoSEQ multiplex PCR was the method, and the copy in TCRdb shows in-frame clones only, minus some. The sample lists approximately 88,000 clones; 92% were seen once. The sample was peripheral blood, taken on day 0 of AZD1222 vaccination. Receptors were obtained from an adult in good health. CDR3s include the opening cysteine and the closing phenylalanine or tryptophan. D genes are given only for firm matches. Some rows mark clone size as missing; the rest say once, few, many or name a class of expanded clone.

j_gene,d_gene,v_gene,abundance,CDR3nt,CDR3aa
TRBJ2-7,-,TRBV5-3,-,TGTGCCAGACAAGCAGCAGGGGCCTACGAGCAGTACTTC,CARQAAGAYEQYF
TRBJ2-2,-,TRBV28,-,TGTGCCAGCAGTCCGGGACACTCGAACACCGGGGAGCTGTTTTTT,CASSPGHSNTGELFF
TRBJ1-3,-,TRBV7-3,-,TGTGCCAGCAGCTTAGCGCACCGATCGGACACCATATATTTT,CASSLAHRSDTIYF
TRBJ1-2,-,TRBV28,-,TGTGCCAGCAGTGGTGCAGCCTATGGCTACACCTTC,CASSGAAYGYTF
TRBJ2-7,-,TRBV19,-,TGTGCCAGTAGTAAGCAGGGAACCTACGAGCAGTACTTC,CASSKQGTYEQYF
TRBJ2-7,-,TRBV5-8,-,TGTGCCAGCAGCTGGGAGCACCCCTACGAGCAGTACTTC,CASSWEHPYEQYF
TRBJ1-5,-,TRBV19,-,TGTGCCAGTAGTCTATACAGACAGCCCCAGCATTTT,CASSLYRQPQHF
TRBJ1-2,TRBD1,TRBV28,-,TGTGCCAGCAGTTCGGACAGGGGGTTAGGCTACACCTTC,CASSSDRGLGYTF
TRBJ2-7,TRBD2,TRBV3-1/TRBV3-2,once,TGTGCCAGCACCCAATCGGGGGGGTACGAGCAGTACTTC,CASTQSGGYEQYF
TRBJ1-1,TRBD1,TRBV11-1,-,TGTGCCAGCAGTCAGGACAGGGGCACTGAAGCTTTCTTT,CASSQDRGTEAFF
TRBJ2-1,TRBD2,TRBV7-6,-,TGTGCCAGCAGCTTAGAACTAGCGGTCTACAATGAGCAGTTCTTC,CASSLELAVYNEQFF
TRBJ2-1,TRBD2,TRBV7-9,once,TGTGCCAGCAGCCAATACTGGGGGTCTAGCGGGAGTGTTGAGCAGTTCTTC,CASSQYWGSSGSVEQFF
TRBJ2-1,-,TRBV7-2,-,TGTGCCAGCAGCGCCACTTTTGGAGGTTACCAGAGTGAGCAGTTCTTC,CASSATFGGYQSEQFF
TRBJ1-4,-,TRBV28,-,TGTGCCAGCGGCAGGGGTAATGAAAAACTGTTTTTT,CASGRGNEKLFF
TRBJ2-2,TRBD2,TRBV27,-,TGTGCCAGCAGGAAACCGGGAGGCAACACCGGGGAGCTGTTTTTT,CASRKPGGNTGELFF
TRBJ1-2,-,TRBV11-1,once,TGTGCCAGCAGCTTAGGTTGGGGGCGCCCCTACTATGGCTACACCTTC,CASSLGWGRPYYGYTF
TRBJ2-1,-,TRBV13,-,TGTGCCAGCAGCTTAAAAACAGGCATCCTCTCCTACAATGAGCAGTTCTTC,CASSLKTGILSYNEQFF
TRBJ2-1,TRBD2,TRBV28,once,TGTGCCAGCAGCGGGACTAGCGGGAGGAATGAGCAGTTCTTC,CASSGTSGRNEQFF
TRBJ2-3,-,TRBV6-2/TRBV6-3,-,TGTGCCAGCAGTAAGACTGCTGTACCGACCCTGGATACGCAGTATTTT,CASSKTAVPTLDTQYF
TRBJ2-5,TRBD2,TRBV10-3,-,TGTGCCATCAGGGGGACTAGCGGACAAGAGACCCAGTACTTC,CAIRGTSGQETQYF
TRBJ2-7,-,TRBV20-1,-,TGCAGTGCTAGGGGAAACATCGAGCAGTACTTC,CSARGNIEQYF
TRBJ2-7,-,TRBV15,-,TGTGCCACCTCCCGGGCGGGGTTCTCCTACGAGCAGTACTTC,CATSRAGFSYEQYF
TRBJ2-7,-,TRBV6-5,-,TGTGCCACCAATGCGCGGGGCGGCGAGCAGTACTTC,CATNARGGEQYF
TRBJ1-2,TRBD1,TRBV7-2,-,TGTGCCAGCAGCTCCGGACAGGCCTCTTATGGCTACACCTTC,CASSSGQASYGYTF
TRBJ1-1,-,TRBV5-1,-,TGCGCCAGCAGCCCTCTCCCAGGGGACACTGAAGCTTTCTTT,CASSPLPGDTEAFF
TRBJ1-2,-,TRBV18,-,TGTGCCAGCTCACCAACCCCGCCATTTGGGACTTCTGGCTATGGCTACACCTTC,CASSPTPPFGTSGYGYTF
TRBJ2-7,-,TRBV28,-,TGTGCCAGCAGTTTATCCCCGGAGTGGGAGCAGTACTTC,CASSLSPEWEQYF
TRBJ2-1,-,TRBV12-5,-,TGTGCTAGTGGCGAGGACTACCCGGGGCAGTTCTTC,CASGEDYPGQFF
TRBJ2-7,TRBD2,TRBV6-2/TRBV6-3,-,TGTGCCAGCAGTATAGCGGGGCCCACCCACGAGCAGTACTTC,CASSIAGPTHEQYF
TRBJ2-7,-,TRBV6-2/TRBV6-3,-,TGTGCCAGCAGTTACTTGTGGGGCCAGACCTACGAGCAGTACTTC,CASSYLWGQTYEQYF
TRBJ2-1,TRBD1,TRBV7-6,-,TGTGCCAGCAGTCCAGGGGGAAGCTCCTACAATGAGCAGTTCTTC,CASSPGGSSYNEQFF
TRBJ1-2,TRBD1,TRBV25-1,-,TGTGCCAGCAGGGAGGACAGGGGTGCCTATGGCTACACCTTC,CASREDRGAYGYTF
TRBJ2-1,-,TRBV19,-,TGTGCCAGTAGTTACTTGAGCTCCCAGGAGCAGTTCTTC,CASSYLSSQEQFF
TRBJ2-7,-,TRBV7-2,-,TGTGCCAGCAGCTTAGTCCACTACGAGCAGTACTTC,CASSLVHYEQYF
TRBJ2-1,-,TRBV7-2,few,TGTGCCAGCAGCTTAGTGTTCGAGCGCCGGGGCCACAATGAGCAGTTCTTC,CASSLVFERRGHNEQFF
TRBJ1-1,-,TRBV5-1,-,TGCGCCAGCAGCGACCCCGCGAGGGGTGAACTTGAAGCTTTCTTT,CASSDPARGELEAFF
TRBJ1-5,-,TRBV10-3,-,TGTGCCATCAGCGACGGGGTCTATAGCAATCAGCCCCAGCATTTT,CAISDGVYSNQPQHF
TRBJ1-1,TRBD1,TRBV6-5,-,TGTGCCAGCAGCCCGGACAGGGGTGGATACACTGAAGCTTTCTTT,CASSPDRGGYTEAFF
TRBJ1-2,-,TRBV28,-,TGTGCCAGCAGAATTCAGATTGGCTACACCTTC,CASRIQIGYTF
TRBJ2-3,-,TRBV9,-,TGTGCCAGCAACATAGGGGAGTCCACAGATACGCAGTATTTT,CASNIGESTDTQYF
TRBJ2-1,TRBD2,TRBV6-4,-,TGTGCCAGCAGTGCCGCTGGGACTAGCGGGAGTAATGAGCAGTTCTTC,CASSAAGTSGSNEQFF
TRBJ2-1,-,TRBV29-1,-,TGCAGCGTTGAAGATCTCTACCTAGCAGCCGAGCAGTTCTTC,CSVEDLYLAAEQFF
TRBJ1-1,-,TRBV7-9,-,TGTGCCAGCAGCTCTGGGACGGTGAACACTGAAGCTTTCTTT,CASSSGTVNTEAFF
TRBJ2-7,-,TRBV2,-,TGTGCCAGCAGTGAAGCGCTGCCCTGGGAGCAGTACTTC,CASSEALPWEQYF
TRBJ1-1,-,TRBV27,-,TGTGCCAGCGGACAATGGAGACGGGGGAACACTGAAGCTTTCTTT,CASGQWRRGNTEAFF
TRBJ2-5,-,TRBV6-6,-,TGTGCCAGCAGTTACTCAGGAGCGGAAGAGACCCAGTACTTC,CASSYSGAEETQYF
TRBJ1-2,-,TRBV20-1,-,TGCAGTGCTAGCTTGGCGGATGGCTACACCTTC,CSASLADGYTF
TRBJ1-1,TRBD1,TRBV7-9,-,TGTGCCAGCAGCGAGAGACAGGGGGCGCGAGCTTTCTTT,CASSERQGARAFF
TRBJ2-3,-,TRBV3-1/TRBV3-2,-,TGTGCCAGCAGCCCCCGCGGGGCCGGAGATACGCAGTATTTT,CASSPRGAGDTQYF
TRBJ2-7,-,TRBV12-3/TRBV12-4,-,TGTGCCAGCAGTCCCCACACATGGGGCGAGCAGTACTTC,CASSPHTWGEQYF
TRBJ2-2,TRBD2,TRBV18,-,TGTGCCAGCTCACCAGAGTCGGGAGGAAGCACCGGGGAGCTGTTTTTT,CASSPESGGSTGELFF